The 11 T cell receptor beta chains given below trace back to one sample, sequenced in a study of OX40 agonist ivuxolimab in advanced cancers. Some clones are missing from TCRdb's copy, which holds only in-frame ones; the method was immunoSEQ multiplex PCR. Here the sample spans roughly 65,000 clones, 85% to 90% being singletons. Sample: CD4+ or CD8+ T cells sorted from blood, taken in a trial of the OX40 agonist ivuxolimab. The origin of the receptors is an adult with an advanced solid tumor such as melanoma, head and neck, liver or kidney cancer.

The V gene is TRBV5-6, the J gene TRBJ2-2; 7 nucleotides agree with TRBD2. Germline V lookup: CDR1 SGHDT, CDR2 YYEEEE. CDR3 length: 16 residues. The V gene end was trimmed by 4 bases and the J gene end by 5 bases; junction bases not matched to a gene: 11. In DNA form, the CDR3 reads TGTGCCAGCAGCCAATTTGATCTTAGCGGGACCGGGGAGCTGTTTTTT. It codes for CASSQFDLSGTGELFF.

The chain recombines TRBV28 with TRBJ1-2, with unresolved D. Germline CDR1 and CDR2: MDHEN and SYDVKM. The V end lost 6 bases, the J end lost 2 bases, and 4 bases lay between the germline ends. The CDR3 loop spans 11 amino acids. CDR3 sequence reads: CASRPNYGYTF. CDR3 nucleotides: TGTGCCAGCAGGCCAAACTATGGCTACACCTTC.

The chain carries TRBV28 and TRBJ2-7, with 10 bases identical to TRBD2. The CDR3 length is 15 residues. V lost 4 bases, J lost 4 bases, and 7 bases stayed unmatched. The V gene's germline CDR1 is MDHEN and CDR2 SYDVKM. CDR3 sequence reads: CASSSSGSPPYEQYF. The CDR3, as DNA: TGTGCCAGCAGTTCTAGCGGGAGCCCCCCTTACGAGCAGTACTTC.

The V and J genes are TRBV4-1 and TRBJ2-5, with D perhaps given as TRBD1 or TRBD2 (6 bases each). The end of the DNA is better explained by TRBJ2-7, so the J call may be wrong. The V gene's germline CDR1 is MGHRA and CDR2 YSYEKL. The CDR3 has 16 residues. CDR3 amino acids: CASSQDPGGVTYEQYF. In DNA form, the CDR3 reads TGCGCCAGCAGCCAAGATCCCGGGGGCGTAACCTACGAGCAGTACTTC.

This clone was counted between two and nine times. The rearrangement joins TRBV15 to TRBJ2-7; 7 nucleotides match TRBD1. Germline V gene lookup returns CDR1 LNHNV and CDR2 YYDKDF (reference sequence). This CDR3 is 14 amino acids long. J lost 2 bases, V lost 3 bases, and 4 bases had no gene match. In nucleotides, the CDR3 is TGTGCCACCAGCAGGAGGACAGGACCCTACGAGCAGTACTTC. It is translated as CATSRRTGPYEQYF.

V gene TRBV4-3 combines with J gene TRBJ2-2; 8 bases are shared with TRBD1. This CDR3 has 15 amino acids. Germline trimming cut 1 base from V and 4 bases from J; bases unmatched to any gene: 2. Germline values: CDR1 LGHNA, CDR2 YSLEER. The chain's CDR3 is CASSQGQGSTGELFF. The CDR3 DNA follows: TGCGCCAGCAGCCAAGGACAGGGGAGCACCGGGGAGCTGTTTTTT.

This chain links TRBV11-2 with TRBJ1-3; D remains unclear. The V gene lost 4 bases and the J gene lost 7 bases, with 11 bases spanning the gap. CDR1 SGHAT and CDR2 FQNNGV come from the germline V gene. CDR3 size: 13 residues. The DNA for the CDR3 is TGTGCCAGCAGCTCCTCCTACGGGAACACCATATATTTT. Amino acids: CASSSSYGNTIYF.

CDR3 in DNA: TGCGCCAGCAGCAGGTTAGCGGGAGGGTACAATGAGCAGTTCTTC. This sequence encodes CASSRLAGGYNEQFF. The chain couples TRBV5-1 to TRBJ2-1, with 11 bases lining up with TRBD2. Germline loops: CDR1 SGHRS, CDR2 YFSETQ. The trim removed 4 bases at V and 4 bases at J, leaving 4 bases unmatched. The CDR3 runs 15 residues.

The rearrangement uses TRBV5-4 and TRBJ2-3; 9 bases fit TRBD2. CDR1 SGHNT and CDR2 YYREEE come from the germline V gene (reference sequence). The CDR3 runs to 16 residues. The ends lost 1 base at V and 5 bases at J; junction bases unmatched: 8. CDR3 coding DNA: TGTGCCAGCAGCTTGTTCGGCGGGAGGGCCAAAGATACGCAGTATTTT. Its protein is CASSLFGGRAKDTQYF.

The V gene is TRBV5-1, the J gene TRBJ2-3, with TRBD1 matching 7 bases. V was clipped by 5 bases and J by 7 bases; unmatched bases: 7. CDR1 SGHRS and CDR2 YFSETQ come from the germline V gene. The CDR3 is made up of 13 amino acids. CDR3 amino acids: CASRETGANTQYF. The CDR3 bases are TGCGCCAGCAGGGAAACAGGGGCAAATACGCAGTATTTT. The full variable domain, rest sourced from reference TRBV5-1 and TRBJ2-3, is KAGVTQTPRYLIKTRGQQVTLSCSPISGHRSVSWYQQTPGQGLQFLFEYFSETQRNKGNFPGRFSGRQFSNSRSEMNVSTLELGDSALYLCASRETGANTQYFGPGTRLTVL.

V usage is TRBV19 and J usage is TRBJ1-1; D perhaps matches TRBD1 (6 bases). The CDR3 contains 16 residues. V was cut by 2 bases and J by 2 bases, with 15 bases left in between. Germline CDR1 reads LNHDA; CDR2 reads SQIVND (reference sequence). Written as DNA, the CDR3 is TGTGCCAGTAGTATAAGAGGAGACAGGCCCAACACTGAAGCTTTCTTT. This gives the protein CASSIRGDRPNTEAFF.